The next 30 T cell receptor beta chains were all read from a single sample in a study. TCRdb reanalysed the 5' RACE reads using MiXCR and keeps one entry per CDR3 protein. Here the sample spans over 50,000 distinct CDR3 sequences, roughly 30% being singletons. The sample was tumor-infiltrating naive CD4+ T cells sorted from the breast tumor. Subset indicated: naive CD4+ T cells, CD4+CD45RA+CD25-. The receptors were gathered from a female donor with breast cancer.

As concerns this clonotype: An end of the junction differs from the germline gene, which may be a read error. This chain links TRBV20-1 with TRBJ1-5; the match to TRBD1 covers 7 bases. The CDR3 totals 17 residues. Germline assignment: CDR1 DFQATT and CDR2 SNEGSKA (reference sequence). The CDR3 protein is CSASFGTASYSNQPQHF. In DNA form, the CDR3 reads TGCAGCGCTAGCTTCGGGACAGCCAGCTATAGCAATCAGCCCCAGCATTTT.

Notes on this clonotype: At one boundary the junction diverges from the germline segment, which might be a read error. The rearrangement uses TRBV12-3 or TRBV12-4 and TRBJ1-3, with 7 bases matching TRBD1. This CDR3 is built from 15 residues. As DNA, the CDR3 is TGTGCCAGCAGTTTGACAGGGAGCTCTGGGAACACCATATATTTT. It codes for CASSLTGSSGNTIYF.

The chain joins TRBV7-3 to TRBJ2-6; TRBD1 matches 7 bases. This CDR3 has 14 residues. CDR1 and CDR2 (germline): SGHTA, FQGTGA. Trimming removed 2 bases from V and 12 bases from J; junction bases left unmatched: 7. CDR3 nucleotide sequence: TGTGCCAGCAGCTTAGACAGGGTTTCTCCCGTCCTGACTTTC. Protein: CASSLDRVSPVLTF.

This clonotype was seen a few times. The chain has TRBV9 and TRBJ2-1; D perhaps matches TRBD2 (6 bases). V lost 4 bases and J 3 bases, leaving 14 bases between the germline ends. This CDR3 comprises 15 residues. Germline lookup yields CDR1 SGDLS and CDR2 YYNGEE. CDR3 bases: TGTGCCAGCAGCCTGGGCGGGGAGGTCTACAATGAGCAGTTCTTC. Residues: CASSLGGEVYNEQFF.

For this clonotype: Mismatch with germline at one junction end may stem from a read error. CDR3: CASSLPAYRTNNGQFF. The DNA of the CDR3 is TGTGCCAGCAGTTTACCGGCCTACCGAACGAACAATGGGCAGTTCTTC. This chain uses TRBV6-2 or TRBV6-3 with TRBJ2-1; D unclear. The CDR3 runs to 16 residues. The germline V gene has CDR1 MNHEY and CDR2 SVGEGT.

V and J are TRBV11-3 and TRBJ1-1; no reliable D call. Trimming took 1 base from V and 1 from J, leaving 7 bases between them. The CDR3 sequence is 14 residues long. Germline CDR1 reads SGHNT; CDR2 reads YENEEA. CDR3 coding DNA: TGTGCCAGCAGCTTAGGTGGCAAGAACACTGAAGCTTTCTTT. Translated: CASSLGGKNTEAFF.

The DNA of the CDR3 is TGCAGTGCTAGTCGGCTAGGTACAGATACGCAGTATTTT. Translating gives CSASRLGTDTQYF. The chain recombines TRBV20-1 with TRBJ2-3; no clear D. The CDR3 covers 13 residues. Germline CDR1 is DFQATT and CDR2 is SNEGSKA (reference sequence). V was pared by 3 bases and J by 3 bases, with 10 bases between.

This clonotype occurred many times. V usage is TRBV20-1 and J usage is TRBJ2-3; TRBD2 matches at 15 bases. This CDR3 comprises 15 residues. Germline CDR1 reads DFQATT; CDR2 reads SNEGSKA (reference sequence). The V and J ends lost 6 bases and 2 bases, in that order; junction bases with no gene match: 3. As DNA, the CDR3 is TGCAGTGCAAGGACTAGCGGGAGGGCCACAGATACGCAGTATTTT. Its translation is CSARTSGRATDTQYF.

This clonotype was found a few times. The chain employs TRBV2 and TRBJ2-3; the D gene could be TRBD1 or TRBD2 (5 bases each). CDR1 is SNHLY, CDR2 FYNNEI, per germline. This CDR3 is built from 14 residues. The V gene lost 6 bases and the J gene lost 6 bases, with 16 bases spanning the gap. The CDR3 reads CASRMGTASDTQYF. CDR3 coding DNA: TGTGCCAGCAGGATGGGGACGGCCTCCGATACGCAGTATTTT. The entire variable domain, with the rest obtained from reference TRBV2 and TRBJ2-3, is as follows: EPEVTQTPSHQVTQMGQEVILRCVPISNHLYFYWYRQILGQKVEFLVSFYNNEISEKSEIFDDQFSVERPDGSNFTLKIRSTKLEDSAMYFCASRMGTASDTQYFGPGTRLTVL.

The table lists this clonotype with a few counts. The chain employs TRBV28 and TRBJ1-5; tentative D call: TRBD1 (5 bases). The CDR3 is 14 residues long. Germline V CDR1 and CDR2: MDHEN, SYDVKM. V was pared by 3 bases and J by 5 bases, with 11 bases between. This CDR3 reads CASSFGGSDQPQHF. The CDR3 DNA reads TGTGCCAGCAGTTTCGGGGGAAGTGATCAGCCCCAGCATTTT.

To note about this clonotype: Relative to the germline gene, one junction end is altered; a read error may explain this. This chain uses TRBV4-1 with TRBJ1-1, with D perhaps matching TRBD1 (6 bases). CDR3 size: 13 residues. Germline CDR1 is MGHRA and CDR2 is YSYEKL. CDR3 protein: CAGSPQGRTEAFF. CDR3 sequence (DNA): TGCGCCGGCAGCCCCCAGGGGCGTACTGAAGCTTTCTTT.

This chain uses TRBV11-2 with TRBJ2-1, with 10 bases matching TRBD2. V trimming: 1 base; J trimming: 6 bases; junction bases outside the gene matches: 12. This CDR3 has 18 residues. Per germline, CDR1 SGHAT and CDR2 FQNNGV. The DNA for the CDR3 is TGTGCCAGCAGCTTAGTGGCTAGGGGGCTAGCGGGGGCCAATGAGCAGTTCTTC. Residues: CASSLVARGLAGANEQFF. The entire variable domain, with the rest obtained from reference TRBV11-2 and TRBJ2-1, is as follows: EAGVAQSPRYKIIEKRQSVAFWCNPISGHATLYWYQQILGQGPKLLIQFQNNGVVDDSQLPKDRFSAERLKGVDSTLKIQPAKLEDSAVYLCASSLVARGLAGANEQFFGPGTRLTVL.

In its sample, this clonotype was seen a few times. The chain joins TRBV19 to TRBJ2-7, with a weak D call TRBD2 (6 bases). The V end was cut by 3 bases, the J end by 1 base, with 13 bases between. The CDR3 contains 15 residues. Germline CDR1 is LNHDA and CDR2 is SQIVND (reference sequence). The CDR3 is CASSISGVGSYEQYF. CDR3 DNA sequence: TGTGCCAGTAGTATTTCGGGGGTAGGATCCTACGAGCAGTACTTC. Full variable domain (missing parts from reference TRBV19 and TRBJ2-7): DGGITQSPKYLFRKEGQNVTLSCEQNLNHDAMYWYRQDPGQGLRLIYYSQIVNDFQKGDIAEGYSVSREKKESFPLTVTSAQKNPTAFYLCASSISGVGSYEQYFGPGTRLTVT.

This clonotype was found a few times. The CDR3 region is CASSIGQDEAFF. The CDR3 region has the DNA TGTGCCAGCAGCATCGGACAGGATGAAGCTTTCTTT. The genes are TRBV13 and TRBJ1-1; 7 bases agree with TRBD1. Trimming cost V 5 bases and J 7 bases; bases outside gene matches: 4. The CDR3 is 12 residues long. Germline CDR1 and CDR2: PRHDT and FYEKMQ (reference sequence).

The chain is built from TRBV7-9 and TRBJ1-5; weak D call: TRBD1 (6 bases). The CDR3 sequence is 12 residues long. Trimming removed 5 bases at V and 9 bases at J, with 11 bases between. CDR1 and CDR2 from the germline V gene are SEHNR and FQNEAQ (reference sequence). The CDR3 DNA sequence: TGTGCCAGCAGCCAAACAGGGCGGCCCCAGCATTTT. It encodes CASSQTGRPQHF.

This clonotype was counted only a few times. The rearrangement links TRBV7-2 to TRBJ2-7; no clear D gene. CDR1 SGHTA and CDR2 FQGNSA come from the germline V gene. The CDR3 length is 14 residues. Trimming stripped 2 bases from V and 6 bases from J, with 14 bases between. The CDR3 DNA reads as TGTGCCAGCAGCTTATTGGCAAACTCAGCCGAGCAGTACTTC. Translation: CASSLLANSAEQYF. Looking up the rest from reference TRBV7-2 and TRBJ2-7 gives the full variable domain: GAGVSQSPSNKVTEKGKDVELRCDPISGHTALYWYRQSLGQGLEFLIYFQGNSAPDKSGLPSDRFSAERTGGSVSTLTIQRTQQEDSAVYLCASSLLANSAEQYFGPGTRLTVT.

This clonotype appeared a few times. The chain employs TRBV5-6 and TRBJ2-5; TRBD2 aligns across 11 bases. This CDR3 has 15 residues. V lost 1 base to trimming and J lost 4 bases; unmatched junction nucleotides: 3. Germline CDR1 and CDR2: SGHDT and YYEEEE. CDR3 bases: TGTGCCAGCAGCTTGCAACTAGCGGGAGCAGAGACCCAGTACTTC. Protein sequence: CASSLQLAGAETQYF.

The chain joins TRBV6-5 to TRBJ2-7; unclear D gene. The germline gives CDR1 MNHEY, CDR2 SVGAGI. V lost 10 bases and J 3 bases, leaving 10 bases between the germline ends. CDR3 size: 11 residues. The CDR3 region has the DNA TGTGCCACCACCAAGGGCTACGAGCAGTACTTC. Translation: CATTKGYEQYF.

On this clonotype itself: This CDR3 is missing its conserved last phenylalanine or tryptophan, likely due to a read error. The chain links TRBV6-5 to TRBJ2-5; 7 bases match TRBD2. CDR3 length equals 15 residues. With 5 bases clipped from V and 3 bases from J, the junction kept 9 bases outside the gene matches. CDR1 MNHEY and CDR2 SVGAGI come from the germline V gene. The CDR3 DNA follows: TGTGCCAGCAGTGAAACCCGGAGCGGGGAAGAGACCCAGTACGTC. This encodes CASSETRSGEETQYV.

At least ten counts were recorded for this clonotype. The DNA of the CDR3 is TGTGCCAGCAGCGCCAGTAAGCTCGAGACCCAGTACTTC. It specifies CASSASKLETQYF. The gene calls are TRBV7-3 and TRBJ2-5; D uncertain. Germline CDR1 reads SGHTA; CDR2 reads FQGTGA. The CDR3 has 13 amino acids. V was trimmed by 5 bases and J by 5 bases, leaving 12 bases between them.

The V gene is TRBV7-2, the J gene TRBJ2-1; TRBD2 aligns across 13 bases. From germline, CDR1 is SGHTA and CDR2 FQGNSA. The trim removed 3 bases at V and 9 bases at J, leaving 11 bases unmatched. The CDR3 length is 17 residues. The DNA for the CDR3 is TGTGCCAGCAGCTTGCCCGCGGGGACTAGCGGGAAGGGTGAGCAGTTCTTC. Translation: CASSLPAGTSGKGEQFF.

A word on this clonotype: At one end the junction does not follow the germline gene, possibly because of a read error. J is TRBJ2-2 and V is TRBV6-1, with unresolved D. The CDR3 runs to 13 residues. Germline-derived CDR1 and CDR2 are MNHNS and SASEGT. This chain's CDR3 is CTSIDPNTGELFF. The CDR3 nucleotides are TGTACCAGCATAGACCCGAACACCGGGGAGCTGTTTTTT.

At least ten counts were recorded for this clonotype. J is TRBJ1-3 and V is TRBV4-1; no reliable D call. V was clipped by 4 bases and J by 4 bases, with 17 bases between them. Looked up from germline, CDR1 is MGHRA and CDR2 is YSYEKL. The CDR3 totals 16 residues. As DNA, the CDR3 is TGCGCCAGCAGCCGAGGAGGGTTGGTCGCCGGAAACACCATATATTTT. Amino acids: CASSRGGLVAGNTIYF.

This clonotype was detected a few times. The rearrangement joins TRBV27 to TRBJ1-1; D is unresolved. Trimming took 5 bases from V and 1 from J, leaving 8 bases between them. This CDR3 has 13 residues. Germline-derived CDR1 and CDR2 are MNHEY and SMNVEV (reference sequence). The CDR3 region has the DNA TGTGCCAGCAGTCGAGGTGAGAACACTGAAGCTTTCTTT. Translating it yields CASSRGENTEAFF.

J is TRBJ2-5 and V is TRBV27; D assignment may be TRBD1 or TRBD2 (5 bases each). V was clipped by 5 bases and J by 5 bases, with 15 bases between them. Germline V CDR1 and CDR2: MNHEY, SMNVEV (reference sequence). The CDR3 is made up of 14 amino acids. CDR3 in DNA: TGTGCCAGCAGTCCCCGGGGCTTTTCGGAGACCCAGTACTTC. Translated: CASSPRGFSETQYF.

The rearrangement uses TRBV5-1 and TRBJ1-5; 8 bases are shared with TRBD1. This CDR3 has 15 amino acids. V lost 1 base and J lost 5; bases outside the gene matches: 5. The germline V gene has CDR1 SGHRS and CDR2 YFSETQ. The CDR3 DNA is TGCGCCAGCAGCTTGACAACAGGGGGGGATCAGCCCCAGCATTTT. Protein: CASSLTTGGDQPQHF.

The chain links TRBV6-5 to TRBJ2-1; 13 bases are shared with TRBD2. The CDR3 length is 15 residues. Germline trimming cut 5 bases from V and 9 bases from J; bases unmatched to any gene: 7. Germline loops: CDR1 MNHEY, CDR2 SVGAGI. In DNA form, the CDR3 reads TGTGCCAGCAGTGGATGGACTAGCGGGAGCGGTGAGCAGTTCTTC. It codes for CASSGWTSGSGEQFF.

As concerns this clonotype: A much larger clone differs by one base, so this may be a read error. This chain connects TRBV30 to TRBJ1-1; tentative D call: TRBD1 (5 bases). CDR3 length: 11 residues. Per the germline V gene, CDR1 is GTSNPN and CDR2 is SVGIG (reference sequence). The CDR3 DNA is TGTGCCTTGAGTGGGGCGACTGAAGCTTTCTTT. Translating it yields CALSGATEAFF.

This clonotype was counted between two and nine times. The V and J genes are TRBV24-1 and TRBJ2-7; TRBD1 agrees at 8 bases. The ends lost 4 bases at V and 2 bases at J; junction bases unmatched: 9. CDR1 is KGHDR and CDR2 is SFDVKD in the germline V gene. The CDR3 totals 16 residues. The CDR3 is CATSDTTNRGTYEQYF. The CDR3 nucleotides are TGTGCCACCAGTGACACGACGAACAGGGGGACCTACGAGCAGTACTTC.

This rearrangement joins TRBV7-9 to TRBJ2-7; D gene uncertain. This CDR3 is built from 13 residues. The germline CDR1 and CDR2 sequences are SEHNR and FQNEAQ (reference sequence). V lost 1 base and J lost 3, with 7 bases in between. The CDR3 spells CASSLGVDYEQYF. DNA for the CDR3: TGTGCCAGCAGCTTAGGTGTAGACTACGAGCAGTACTTC.